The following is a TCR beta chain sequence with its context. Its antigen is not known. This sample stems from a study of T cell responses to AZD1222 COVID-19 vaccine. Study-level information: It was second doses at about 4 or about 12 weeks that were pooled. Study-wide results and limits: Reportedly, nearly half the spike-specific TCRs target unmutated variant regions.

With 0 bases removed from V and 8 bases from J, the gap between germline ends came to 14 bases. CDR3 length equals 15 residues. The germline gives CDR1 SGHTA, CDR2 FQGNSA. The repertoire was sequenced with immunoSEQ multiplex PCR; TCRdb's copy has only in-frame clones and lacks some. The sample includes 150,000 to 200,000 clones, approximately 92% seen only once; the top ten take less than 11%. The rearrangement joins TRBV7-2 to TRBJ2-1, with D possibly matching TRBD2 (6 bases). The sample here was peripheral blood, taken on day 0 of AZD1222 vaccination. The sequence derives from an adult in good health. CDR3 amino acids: CASSLAQVGSYEQFF. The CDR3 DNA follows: TGTGCCAGCAGCTTAGCGCAAGTCGGGAGCTATGAGCAGTTCTTC.